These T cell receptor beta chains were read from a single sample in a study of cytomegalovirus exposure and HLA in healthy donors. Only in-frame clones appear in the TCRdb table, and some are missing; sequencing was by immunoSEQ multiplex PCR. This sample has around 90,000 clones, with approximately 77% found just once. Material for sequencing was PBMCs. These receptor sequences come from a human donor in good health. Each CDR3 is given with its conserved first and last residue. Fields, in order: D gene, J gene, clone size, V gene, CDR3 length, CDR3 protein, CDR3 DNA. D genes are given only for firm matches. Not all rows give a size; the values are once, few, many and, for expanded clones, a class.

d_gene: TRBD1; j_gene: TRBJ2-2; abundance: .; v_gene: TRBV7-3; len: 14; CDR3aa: CATRQGTNTGELFF; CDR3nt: TGTGCCACCCGACAGGGAACAAACACCGGGGAGCTGTTTTTT
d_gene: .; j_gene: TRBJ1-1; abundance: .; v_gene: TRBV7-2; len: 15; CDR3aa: CASSSRAGGNTEAFF; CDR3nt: TGTGCCAGCAGCTCCCGGGCGGGCGGGAACACTGAAGCTTTCTTT
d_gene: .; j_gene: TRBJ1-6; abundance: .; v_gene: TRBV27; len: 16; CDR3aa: CASSFGTGRFPSPLHF; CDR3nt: TGTGCCAGCAGTTTTGGGACTGGGAGGTTTCCTTCACCCCTCCACTTT
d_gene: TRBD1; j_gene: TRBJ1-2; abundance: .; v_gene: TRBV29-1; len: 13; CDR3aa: CSVEEGGAAGYTF; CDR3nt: TGCAGCGTTGAAGAAGGGGGCGCGGCTGGCTACACCTTC
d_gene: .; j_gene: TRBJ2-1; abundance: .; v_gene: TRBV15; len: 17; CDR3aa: CATSRSVGVTTGYEQFF; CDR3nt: TGTGCCACCAGCAGGTCAGTTGGAGTTACTACTGGCTATGAGCAGTTCTTC
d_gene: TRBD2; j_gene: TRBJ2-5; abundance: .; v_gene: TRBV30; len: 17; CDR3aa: CAWSTGLAGAGGETQYF; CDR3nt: TGTGCCTGGAGTACGGGACTAGCGGGGGCCGGGGGAGAGACCCAGTACTTC
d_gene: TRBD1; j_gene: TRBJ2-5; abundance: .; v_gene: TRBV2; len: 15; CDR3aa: CASSLQGESQETQYF; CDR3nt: TGTGCCAGCAGTCTACAGGGGGAGTCCCAAGAGACCCAGTACTTC
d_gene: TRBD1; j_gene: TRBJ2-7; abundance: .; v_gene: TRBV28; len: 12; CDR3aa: CASTGQLYEQYF; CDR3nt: TGTGCCAGCACGGGACAGCTCTACGAGCAGTACTTC
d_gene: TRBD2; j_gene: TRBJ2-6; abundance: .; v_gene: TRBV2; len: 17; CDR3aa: CASSQLAGVSGANVLTF; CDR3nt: TGTGCCAGCAGTCAACTAGCGGGAGTGTCTGGGGCCAACGTCCTGACTTTC
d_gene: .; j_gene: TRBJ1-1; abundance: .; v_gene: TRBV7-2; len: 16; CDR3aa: CASSLAGQVRNTEAFF; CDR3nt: TGTGCCAGCAGCTTAGCTGGGCAGGTGCGGAACACTGAAGCTTTCTTT
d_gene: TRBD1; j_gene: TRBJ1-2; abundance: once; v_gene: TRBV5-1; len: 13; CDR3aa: CASSRDRNYGYTF; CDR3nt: TGCGCCAGCAGCAGGGACAGGAACTATGGCTACACCTTC
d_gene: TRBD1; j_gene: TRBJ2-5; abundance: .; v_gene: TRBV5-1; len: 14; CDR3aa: CASSFVQGQETQYF; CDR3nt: TGCGCCAGCAGCTTTGTACAGGGGCAAGAGACCCAGTACTTC
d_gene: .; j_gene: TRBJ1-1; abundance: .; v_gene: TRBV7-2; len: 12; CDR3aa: CASSAFQGGAFF; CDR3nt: TGTGCCAGCAGCGCTTTTCAGGGTGGGGCTTTCTTT
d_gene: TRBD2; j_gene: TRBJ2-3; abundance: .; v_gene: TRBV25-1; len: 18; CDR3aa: CASSVHVLAGARTDTQYF; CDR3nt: TGTGCCAGCAGTGTTCACGTACTAGCGGGAGCGAGGACAGATACGCAGTATTTT
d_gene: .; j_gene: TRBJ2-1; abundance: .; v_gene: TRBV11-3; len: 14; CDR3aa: CASSLDPASPPQFF; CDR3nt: TGTGCCAGCAGCTTAGATCCAGCGAGCCCTCCCCAGTTCTTC
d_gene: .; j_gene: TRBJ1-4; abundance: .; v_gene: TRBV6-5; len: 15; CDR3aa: CTSSYGGAANEKLFF; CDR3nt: TGTACCAGCAGTTACGGGGGGGCCGCCAATGAAAAACTGTTTTTT
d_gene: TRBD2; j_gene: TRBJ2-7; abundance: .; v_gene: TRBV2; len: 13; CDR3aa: CATTGRDSYEQYF; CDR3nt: TGTGCCACCACGGGGAGGGACTCCTACGAGCAGTACTTC
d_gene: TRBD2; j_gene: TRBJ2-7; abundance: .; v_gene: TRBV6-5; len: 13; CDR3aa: CASSPYGGGEQYF; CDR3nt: TGTGCCAGCAGCCCATATGGGGGGGGCGAGCAGTACTTC
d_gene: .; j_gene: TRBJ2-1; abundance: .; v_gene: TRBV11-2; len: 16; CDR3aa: CASSRGSYATYNEQFF; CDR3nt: TGTGCCAGCAGCCGAGGGAGTTACGCTACCTACAATGAGCAGTTCTTC
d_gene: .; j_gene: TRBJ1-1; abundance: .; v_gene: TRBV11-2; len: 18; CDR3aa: CASSLVATGSRMNTEAFF; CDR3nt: TGTGCCAGCAGCTTAGTCGCTACAGGGTCGCGAATGAACACTGAAGCTTTCTTT
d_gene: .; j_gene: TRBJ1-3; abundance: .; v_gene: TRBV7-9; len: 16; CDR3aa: CASSLWAGSSGNTMYF; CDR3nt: TGTGCCAGCAGCTTATGGGCAGGTTCGTCTGGAAACACCATGTATTTT
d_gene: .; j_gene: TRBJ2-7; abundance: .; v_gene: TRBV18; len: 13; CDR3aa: CASSGPTSYEQYF; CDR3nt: TGTGCCAGTTCAGGGCCCACATCCTACGAGCAGTACTTC
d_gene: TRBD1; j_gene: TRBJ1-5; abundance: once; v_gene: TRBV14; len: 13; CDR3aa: CASSQDRNQPQHF; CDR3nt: TGTGCCAGCAGCCAGGACAGGAATCAGCCCCAGCATTTT
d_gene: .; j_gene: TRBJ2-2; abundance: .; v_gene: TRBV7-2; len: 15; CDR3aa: CASSLGRGGAGELFF; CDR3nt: TGTGCCAGCAGCCTAGGGAGGGGGGGGGCCGGGGAGCTGTTTTTT
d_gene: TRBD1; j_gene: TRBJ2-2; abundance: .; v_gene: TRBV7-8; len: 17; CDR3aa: CASSLEAGTGDTGELFF; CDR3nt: TGTGCCAGCAGCTTAGAAGCCGGGACAGGGGACACCGGGGAGCTGTTTTTT
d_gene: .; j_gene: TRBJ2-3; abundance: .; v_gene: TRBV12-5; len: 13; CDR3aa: CASGSASGDTQYF; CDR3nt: TGTGCTAGTGGTTCCGCGAGCGGGGATACGCAGTATTTT
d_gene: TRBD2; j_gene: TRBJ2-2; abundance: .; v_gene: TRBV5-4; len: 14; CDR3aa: CASGGGGNTGELFF; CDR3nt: TGTGCCAGCGGGGGGGGAGGTAACACCGGGGAGCTGTTTTTT
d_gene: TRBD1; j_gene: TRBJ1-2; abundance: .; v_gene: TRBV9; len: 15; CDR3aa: CASSPRDRTGYGYTF; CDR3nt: TGTGCCAGCAGCCCACGGGACAGGACCGGCTATGGCTACACCTTC
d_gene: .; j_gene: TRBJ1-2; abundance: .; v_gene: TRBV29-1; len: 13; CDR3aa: CSVVAGVNYGYTF; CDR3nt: TGCAGCGTTGTGGCAGGGGTTAACTATGGCTACACCTTC
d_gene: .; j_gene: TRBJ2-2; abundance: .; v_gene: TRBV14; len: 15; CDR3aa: CASSQARSDTGELFF; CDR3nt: TGTGCCAGCAGCCAAGCTCGGAGTGACACCGGGGAGCTGTTTTTT
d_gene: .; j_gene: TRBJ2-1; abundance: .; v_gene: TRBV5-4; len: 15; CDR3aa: CASSFNTGFWNEQFF; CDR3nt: TGTGCCAGCAGCTTCAATACAGGGTTCTGGAATGAGCAGTTCTTC